Sequencing of this TCR beta chain was carried out in a study of blood T cell repertoires in COVID-19. Across the study: Samples representing acute and convalescent COVID-19 were sourced from the United States, Italy and Spain. The cDNA or gDNA used as material had been derived from T cells, B-cell-depleted T cells, or PBMCs.

The ends were cut back, 9 bases at V and 3 bases at J, with 20 bases in the middle. There are 16 residues in the CDR3. The germline gives CDR1 KGHDR, CDR2 SFDVKD. As originally analysed: Scientists estimated how many nucleated cells there were by amplifying reference gene primers. The repertoire was sequenced with immunoSEQ multiplex PCR; TCRdb's copy has only in-frame clones and lacks some. V, J and clone size were drawn from that table, and D and trimming were deduced from the DNA. The repertoire has 40,000 to 55,000 clones, approximately 78% of them found once; the top ten carry 14%. This TCR was recovered from a human donor with acute or convalescent COVID-19. The donor label of this sample is uncertain. The sequencing input was peripheral blood. V and J are TRBV24-1 and TRBJ1-5, with no clear D. The CDR3 is CATSDGASGTNQPQHF. The CDR3 DNA reads as TGTGCCACCTCGGATGGTGCGTCAGGCACCAATCAGCCCCAGCATTTT.